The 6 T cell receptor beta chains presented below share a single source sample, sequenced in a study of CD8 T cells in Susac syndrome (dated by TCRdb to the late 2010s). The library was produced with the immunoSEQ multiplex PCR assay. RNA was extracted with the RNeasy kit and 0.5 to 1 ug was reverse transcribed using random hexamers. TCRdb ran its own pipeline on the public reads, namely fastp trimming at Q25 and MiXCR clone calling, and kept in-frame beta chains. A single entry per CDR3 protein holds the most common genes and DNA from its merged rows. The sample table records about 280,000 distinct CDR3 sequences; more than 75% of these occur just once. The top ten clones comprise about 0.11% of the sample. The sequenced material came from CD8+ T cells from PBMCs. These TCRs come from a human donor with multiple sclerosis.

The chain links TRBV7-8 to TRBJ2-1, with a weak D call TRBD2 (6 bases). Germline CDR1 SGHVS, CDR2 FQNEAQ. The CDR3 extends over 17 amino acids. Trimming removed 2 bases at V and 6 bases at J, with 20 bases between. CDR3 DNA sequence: TGTGCCAGCAGCTTACCGTCGGAGGGACCCTCCCCCAATGAGCAGTTCTTC. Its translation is CASSLPSEGPSPNEQFF.

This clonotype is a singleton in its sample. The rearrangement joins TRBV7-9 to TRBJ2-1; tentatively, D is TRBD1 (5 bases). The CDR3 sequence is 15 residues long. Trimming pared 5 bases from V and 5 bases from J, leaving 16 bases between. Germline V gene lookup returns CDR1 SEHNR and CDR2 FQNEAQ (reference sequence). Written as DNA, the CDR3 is TGTGCCAGCAGCGGTGTGATGGGGCCAAACAATGAGCAGTTCTTC. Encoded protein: CASSGVMGPNNEQFF.

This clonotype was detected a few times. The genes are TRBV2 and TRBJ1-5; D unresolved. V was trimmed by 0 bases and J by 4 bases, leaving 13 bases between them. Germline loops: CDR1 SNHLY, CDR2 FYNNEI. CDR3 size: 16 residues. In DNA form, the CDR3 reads TGTGCCAGCAGTGAAGCGCTTCTGGCAGTAAATCAGCCCCAGCATTTT. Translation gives CASSEALLAVNQPQHF.

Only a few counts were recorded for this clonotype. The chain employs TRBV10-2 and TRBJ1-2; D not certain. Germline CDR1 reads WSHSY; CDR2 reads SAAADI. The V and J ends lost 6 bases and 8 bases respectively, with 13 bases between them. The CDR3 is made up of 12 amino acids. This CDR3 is CASREGGKGYTF. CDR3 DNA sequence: TGCGCCAGCAGGGAAGGAGGGAAAGGCTACACCTTC.

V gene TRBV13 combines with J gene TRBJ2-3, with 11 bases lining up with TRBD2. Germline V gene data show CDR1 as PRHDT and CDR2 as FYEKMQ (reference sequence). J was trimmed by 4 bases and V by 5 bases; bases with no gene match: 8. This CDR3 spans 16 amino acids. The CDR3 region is CASSILAGGRADTQYF. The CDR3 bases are TGTGCCAGCAGCATCTTAGCGGGAGGGCGGGCAGATACGCAGTATTTT.

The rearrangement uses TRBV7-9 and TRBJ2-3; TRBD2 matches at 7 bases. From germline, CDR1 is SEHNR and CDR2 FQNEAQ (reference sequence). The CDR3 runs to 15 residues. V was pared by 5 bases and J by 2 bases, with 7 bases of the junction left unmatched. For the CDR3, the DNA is TGTGCCAGCAGCGAGCTAGCGGAGCACACAGATACGCAGTATTTT. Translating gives CASSELAEHTDTQYF.